These 20 T cell receptor beta chains share one sample of origin, sequenced in a study of PD-1 blockade in mismatch repair-deficient tumors. Sequencing used immunoSEQ multiplex PCR; TCRdb keeps in-frame clones, though not all of them. In the table there are about 79,000 clones, roughly 80% of which are singletons. The sample here was peripheral blood, taken 44 weeks after starting pembrolizumab. The source is an adult with mismatch repair-deficient cancer.

The CDR3 DNA sequence: TGTGCCACCAGCGCGGAGGACATGGCTAGCGGGTGGGAGACCCAGTACTTC. Translated, it gives CATSAEDMASGWETQYF. The chain couples TRBV15 to TRBJ2-5, with 8 nucleotides matching TRBD2. The CDR3 consists of 17 residues. V dropped 5 bases and J dropped 5; count of bases not matched to a gene: 16. CDR1 and CDR2 (germline): LNHNV, YYDKDF (reference sequence).

In its sample, this clone was seen a few times. The chain links TRBV7-9 to TRBJ1-2, with a weak D call TRBD1 (5 bases). The length of the CDR3 is 13 residues. Germline V gene data show CDR1 as SEHNR and CDR2 as FQNEAQ (reference sequence). V shed 3 bases and J shed 6 bases, with 11 bases lying between them. The CDR3 here is CASSLRDGNGYTF. CDR3 nucleotide sequence: TGTGCCAGCAGCTTGCGGGACGGGAATGGCTACACCTTC.

The rearrangement joins TRBV6-1 to TRBJ2-3, with 8 positions matching TRBD2. Germline V gene sequence: CDR1 MNHNS, CDR2 SASEGT. The J segment lost 4 bases and the V segment lost 2 bases, leaving 5 bases of the junction unmatched. The CDR3 runs 15 residues. The CDR3 sequence: CASSETTGGPDTQYF. CDR3 coding DNA: TGTGCCAGCAGTGAAACGACGGGAGGGCCAGATACGCAGTATTTT.

This sequence joins TRBV2 and TRBJ2-7, with TRBD2 identical over 7 bases. CDR3 size: 12 residues. Per germline, CDR1 SNHLY and CDR2 FYNNEI. V lost 8 bases, J lost 2 bases, and 3 bases stayed unmatched. The CDR3: CASLADTYEQYF. For the CDR3, the DNA is TGTGCCAGCCTAGCGGATACCTACGAGCAGTACTTC.

V is TRBV11-3 and J is TRBJ2-3; D is uncertain. Germline V gene sequence: CDR1 SGHNT, CDR2 YENEEA. V lost 4 bases and J lost 2, with 16 bases in between. This CDR3 is 16 amino acids long. CDR3 in amino acids: CASSSRGEPPTDTQYF. The CDR3 region has the DNA TGTGCCAGCAGCTCGCGTGGGGAACCCCCCACAGATACGCAGTATTTT.

In this sample, this clone turned up once. V gene TRBV18 combines with J gene TRBJ1-5; possible D gene TRBD1, 6 bases. The V and J ends lost 2 bases and 4 bases respectively, with 12 bases between them. Germline V gives CDR1 KGHSH, CDR2 LQKENI. CDR3 length equals 15 residues. Here the CDR3 reads CASSPVGGANQPQHF. CDR3 sequence (DNA): TGTGCCAGCTCACCAGTCGGGGGCGCGAATCAGCCCCAGCATTTT.

The CDR3, as DNA: TGTGCCAGCAGTTACAGGGGCGCTGAAGCTTTCTTT. It is translated as CASSYRGAEAFF. V is TRBV6-5 and J is TRBJ1-1, with D possibly TRBD1 on 5 matching bases. This CDR3 has 12 residues. V lost 2 bases, J lost 6 bases, and 7 bases lay in between. Looked up from germline, CDR1 is MNHEY and CDR2 is SVGAGI.

This chain uses TRBV14 with TRBJ2-2; D perhaps matches TRBD1 (6 bases). With 1 base removed from V and 5 bases from J, the gap between germline ends came to 14 bases. Germline V gene data show CDR1 as SGHDN and CDR2 as FVKESK. CDR3 length equals 16 residues. CDR3 loop: CASSQAGTGRTGELFF. CDR3 nucleotides: TGTGCCAGCAGCCAAGCAGGTACAGGGCGGACCGGGGAGCTGTTTTTT. The entire variable domain, with the rest obtained from reference TRBV14 and TRBJ2-2, is as follows: EAGVTQFPSHSVIEKGQTVTLRCDPISGHDNLYWYRRVMGKEIKFLLHFVKESKQDESGMPNNRFLAERTGGTYSTLKVQPAELEDSGVYFCASSQAGTGRTGELFFGEGSRLTVL.

This sequence joins TRBV9 and TRBJ1-2, with D maybe TRBD1 (5 bases). CDR1 is SGDLS and CDR2 is YYNGEE in the germline V gene. The CDR3 totals 16 residues. Trimming shortened V by 3 bases and J by 4 bases, and 19 bases separated the two germline ends. The CDR3 spells CASSAGTDPDPYGYTF. DNA of the CDR3: TGTGCCAGCAGCGCGGGGACCGACCCGGACCCCTATGGCTACACCTTC.

This clone was observed a few times. The rearrangement links TRBV7-2 to TRBJ1-2; D ambiguous. Between the trimmed V and J ends, which lost 2 bases and 4 bases, there was a span of 11 bases. CDR1 is SGHTA and CDR2 is FQGNSA in the germline V gene. The CDR3 spans 14 residues. The CDR3, as DNA: TGTGCCAGCAGCTTACCCACGTCGAGCTATGGCTACACCTTC. Residues: CASSLPTSSYGYTF.

A few counts support this clone. This chain uses TRBV4-2 with TRBJ2-1; D is unresolved. The V end lost 0 bases, the J end lost 5 bases, and 17 bases lay between the germline ends. Germline assignment: CDR1 LGHNA and CDR2 YNFKEQ. The length of the CDR3 is 17 residues. The CDR3 region is CASSQESSSKYDNEQFF. CDR3 in DNA: TGTGCCAGCAGCCAAGAATCTTCGTCCAAATACGACAATGAGCAGTTCTTC.

This chain uses TRBV5-1 with TRBJ1-3, with a tentative D call TRBD1 (5 bases). Germline CDR1 SGHRS, CDR2 YFSETQ. V shed 0 bases and J shed 4 bases, with 11 bases lying between them. The length of the CDR3 is 15 residues. As DNA, the CDR3 is TGCGCCAGCAGCTTGGGGGGCGCGGGCGGAAACACCATATATTTT. It yields the protein CASSLGGAGGNTIYF. Looking up the rest from reference TRBV5-1 and TRBJ1-3 gives the full variable domain: KAGVTQTPRYLIKTRGQQVTLSCSPISGHRSVSWYQQTPGQGLQFLFEYFSETQRNKGNFPGRFSGRQFSNSRSEMNVSTLELGDSALYLCASSLGGAGGNTIYFGEGSWLTVV.

The sample holds a few counts of this clone. The genes are TRBV30 and TRBJ2-7; D gene ambiguous. The CDR3 consists of 11 residues. The germline CDR1 and CDR2 sequences are GTSNPN and SVGIG (reference sequence). Trimming shortened V by 1 base and J by 6 bases, and 7 bases separated the two germline ends. CDR3 amino acids: CAWSGRAEQYF. The CDR3 nucleotides are TGTGCCTGGAGTGGTAGGGCCGAGCAGTACTTC.

V gene TRBV21-1 combines with J gene TRBJ2-2. TRBV21-1 is reported as a pseudogene. CDR3 length: 16 residues. The CDR3 protein is CASSSTRRGDTGELFF. The CDR3 nucleotides read TGTGCCAGCAGCAGTACGAGGAGGGGGGACACCGGGGAGCTGTTTTTT.

J is TRBJ1-1 and V is TRBV7-9, with TRBD1 as a possible D gene (5 bases). The CDR3 loop spans 12 amino acids. Germline values: CDR1 SEHNR, CDR2 FQNEAQ (reference sequence). Trimming took 1 base from V and 11 from J, leaving 11 bases between them. The CDR3: CASSLDRGMAFF. The DNA for the CDR3 is TGTGCCAGCAGCTTAGATCGGGGGATGGCTTTCTTT. Filled out from reference TRBV7-9 and TRBJ1-1, the complete variable domain reads DTGVSQNPRHKITKRGQNVTFRCDPISEHNRLYWYRQTLGQGPEFLTYFQNEAQLEKSRLLSDRFSAERPKGSFSTLEIQRTEQGDSAMYLCASSLDRGMAFFGQGTRLTVV.

This clone appeared once. The rearrangement uses TRBV12-5 and TRBJ2-1, with 7 bases matching TRBD1. This CDR3 comprises 14 residues. Germline V CDR1 and CDR2: LGHNT, FRNRAP. Germline trimming cut 2 bases from V and 8 bases from J; bases unmatched to any gene: 6. The CDR3 nucleotides read TGTGCTAGTGGTTTGACAGGGGCCGAATATGAGCAGTTCTTC. It codes for CASGLTGAEYEQFF.

The genes are TRBV10-3 and TRBJ1-2; a weak D match, TRBD1 (5 bases). Per germline, CDR1 ENHRY and CDR2 SYGVKD. The CDR3 consists of 13 residues. V lost 3 bases and J 8 bases, leaving 13 bases between the germline ends. The CDR3 DNA reads TGTGCCATCAGTGAACTCGGGGCCCCGGGCTACACCTTC. Its translation is CAISELGAPGYTF.

The chain links TRBV6-1 to TRBJ2-3, with 9 bases that match TRBD2. Germline CDR1 reads MNHNS; CDR2 reads SASEGT. V shed 4 bases and J 2 bases; nucleotides not matched to a gene: 13. This CDR3 spans 18 amino acids. CDR3 in amino acids: CASSAGTSSYSHTDTQYF. CDR3 sequence (DNA): TGTGCCAGCAGTGCCGGGACTAGCTCATATTCTCACACAGATACGCAGTATTTT.

V and J are TRBV11-3 and TRBJ2-1, with a weak D call TRBD2 (5 bases). The CDR3 is 12 amino acids. The germline CDR1 and CDR2 sequences are SGHNT and YENEEA. The V gene lost 4 bases and the J gene lost 10 bases, with 11 bases spanning the gap. The CDR3 reads CASSWGGGEQFF. DNA of the CDR3: TGTGCCAGCAGCTGGGGTGGCGGGGAGCAGTTCTTC.

V and J are TRBV9 and TRBJ2-2; D possibly corresponds to TRBD2 (5 bases). Germline CDR1 is SGDLS and CDR2 is YYNGEE. The CDR3 has 15 residues. V dropped 0 bases and J dropped 1 base, with 7 bases sitting between them. CDR3 loop: CASSVVSGNTGELFF. The CDR3 coding sequence is TGTGCCAGCAGCGTAGTAAGCGGGAACACCGGGGAGCTGTTTTTT.